Following are 10 T cell receptor beta chains from one sample sequenced in a study of PD-1 blockade in mismatch repair-deficient tumors. Libraries were prepared by immunoSEQ multiplex PCR; TCRdb keeps only in-frame clonotypes and omits some of them. The top ten clones hold approximately 5% of a sample with 76,000 or so clones, roughly 80% of them seen once. Sequences were derived from peripheral blood, sampled 44 weeks after starting pembrolizumab. Receptors were obtained from an adult with mismatch repair-deficient cancer.

The rearrangement uses TRBV5-1 and TRBJ1-1; D not certain. Germline CDR1 reads SGHRS; CDR2 reads YFSETQ. The ends were cut back, 0 bases at V and 4 bases at J, with 4 bases in the middle. CDR3 length: 12 amino acids. In nucleotides, the CDR3 is TGCGCCAGCAGCTTGGAAGGCACTGAAGCTTTCTTT. Translation: CASSLEGTEAFF.

This clone came up a few times. The chain has TRBV19 and TRBJ1-5, with D perhaps matching TRBD1 (6 bases). The CDR3 is made up of 12 amino acids. Germline values: CDR1 LNHDA, CDR2 SQIVND (reference sequence). Trimming took off 4 bases at V and 7 bases at J, with 8 bases between the two ends. The CDR3 here is CASSTGAQPQHF. CDR3 sequence (DNA): TGTGCCAGTAGTACAGGGGCGCAGCCCCAGCATTTT.

For this clone: Its ends do not fully match the called genes, so a read error is possible. The chain employs TRBV7-8 and TRBJ1-5, with D hard to call. This CDR3 is 12 amino acids long. From germline, CDR1 is SGHVS and CDR2 FQNEAQ. The CDR3 protein is CASSLGPTTQHF. Here the CDR3 DNA reads TGTGCCAGCAGCTTAGGGCCGACCACCCAACATTTT.

The CDR3 DNA follows: TGCGCCAGCAGCTTGAGGACTACGTACAATGAGCAGTTCTTC. This gives the protein CASSLRTTYNEQFF. The chain couples TRBV5-1 to TRBJ2-1, with D perhaps matching TRBD2 (6 bases). This CDR3 spans 14 amino acids. The germline gives CDR1 SGHRS, CDR2 YFSETQ. Trimming shortened V by 1 base and J by 4 bases, and 9 bases separated the two germline ends. Full variable domain (rest looked up from reference TRBV5-1 and TRBJ2-1): KAGVTQTPRYLIKTRGQQVTLSCSPISGHRSVSWYQQTPGQGLQFLFEYFSETQRNKGNFPGRFSGRQFSNSRSEMNVSTLELGDSALYLCASSLRTTYNEQFFGPGTRLTVL.

The chain carries TRBV5-5 and TRBJ1-2; D may be TRBD1 (5 bases). CDR3 length equals 14 residues. V lost 0 bases to trimming and J lost 8 bases, with 14 bases between them. In germline, CDR1 is SGHKS, CDR2 YYEKEE (reference sequence). In DNA, the CDR3 is TGTGCCAGCAGCTTGGGATCCCGGGGGGAAGGCTACACCTTC. Its translation: CASSLGSRGEGYTF.

This chain links TRBV7-9 with TRBJ2-3; 9 positions agree with TRBD2. V gave up 6 bases and J gave up 1 base; unmatched junction bases: 11. The CDR3 runs 17 residues. Germline V gene data show CDR1 as SEHNR and CDR2 as FQNEAQ (reference sequence). The CDR3 region has the DNA TGTGCCAGCAGTTCGAGCGCAGTAGCGGGGGGCACAGATACGCAGTATTTT. It codes for CASSSSAVAGGTDTQYF. The full variable domain, in which reference TRBV7-9 and TRBJ2-3 provide the parts outside the CDR3, is DTGVSQNPRHKITKRGQNVTFRCDPISEHNRLYWYRQTLGQGPEFLTYFQNEAQLEKSRLLSDRFSAERPKGSFSTLEIQRTEQGDSAMYLCASSSSAVAGGTDTQYFGPGTRLTVL.

This clone occurred a few times. The chain employs TRBV6-1 and TRBJ2-2; D is undetermined. This CDR3 has 12 residues. V lost 5 bases to trimming and J lost 3 bases, with 4 bases between them. The germline V gene encodes CDR1 MNHNS and CDR2 SASEGT. The CDR3 loop is CASSIYTGELFF. The CDR3 DNA follows: TGTGCCAGCAGTATTTACACCGGGGAGCTGTTTTTT.

J is TRBJ1-1 and V is TRBV6-5; D uncertain. CDR1 and CDR2 from the germline V gene are MNHEY and SVGAGI. Trimming removed 4 bases at V and 3 bases at J, with 9 bases between. The CDR3 spans 13 residues. CDR3 in amino acids: CASSWGFDTEAFF. The CDR3 DNA follows: TGTGCCAGCAGTTGGGGTTTTGACACTGAAGCTTTCTTT.

This chain joins TRBV10-3 and TRBJ2-3; the D gene is possibly TRBD1 (6 bases). The CDR3 has 16 amino acids. Germline V CDR1 and CDR2: ENHRY, SYGVKD. The germline V and J ends were trimmed by 2 bases and 0 bases, with 12 bases remaining between them. The CDR3 DNA is TGTGCCATCAGTGAGAGGGACATTACTAGCACAGATACGCAGTATTTT. Protein sequence: CAISERDITSTDTQYF.

The table lists this clone with a count of one. The chain recombines TRBV21-1 with TRBJ2-1; TRBD1, the table's D call, was not compared with the DNA. TRBV21-1 is recorded as a pseudogene. CDR3 size: 14 residues. The DNA of the CDR3 is TGTGCCAGCAGCAATTGGGGGCGCAGGGATGAGCAGTTCTTC. Residues: CASSNWGRRDEQFF.